These 10 T cell receptor beta chains originate from one sample sequenced in a study of blood T cell repertoires in COVID-19. This table comes from immunoSEQ multiplex PCR, and its TCRdb copy is limited to in-frame clones, with some not included. Of under 200,000 clones in the sample, 75% to 90% were seen once. Material for sequencing was peripheral blood. These receptors were obtained from a woman in her sixties with acute or convalescent COVID-19.

The chain recombines TRBV6-2 or TRBV6-3 with TRBJ2-4, with D perhaps matching TRBD1 (7 bases). Germline V gene sequence: CDR1 MNHEY, CDR2 SVGEGT. V was pared by 10 bases and J by 6 bases, with 19 bases between. The CDR3 has 14 amino acids. CDR3 amino acids: CATTPTGTSNIQYF. For the CDR3, the DNA is TGTGCCACCACCCCGACAGGGACTTCAAACATTCAGTACTTC.

This clone was found once. The identical CDR3 is also encoded by other nucleotide sequences in the sample. The rearrangement uses TRBV5-1 and TRBJ1-2, with D perhaps TRBD1 (6 bases). V was pared by 1 base and J by 7 bases, with 8 bases between. This CDR3 is built from 12 residues. Germline-derived CDR1 and CDR2 are SGHRS and YFSETQ. For the CDR3, the DNA is TGCGCCAGCAGCTTGACAGGGAGTGGCTACACCTTC. Translating gives CASSLTGSGYTF.

This chain uses TRBV19 with TRBJ1-3; no clear D. The CDR3 totals 13 residues. With 3 bases removed from V and 7 bases from J, the gap between germline ends came to 10 bases. Germline CDR1 LNHDA, CDR2 SQIVND (reference sequence). This CDR3 reads CASSIANSNTIYF. CDR3 in DNA: TGTGCCAGTAGTATCGCGAACTCGAACACCATATATTTT.

This chain joins TRBV10-1 and TRBJ1-6, with 7 nucleotides matching TRBD1. This CDR3 contains 16 residues. Germline trimming cut 3 bases from V and 6 bases from J; bases unmatched to any gene: 8. The germline V gene has CDR1 WNHNN and CDR2 SYGVQD (reference sequence). The CDR3 DNA reads as TGCGCCAGCAGTGATGTCTCGGGACAGCGTAATTCACCCCTCCACTTT. Translated, it gives CASSDVSGQRNSPLHF.

V is TRBV2 and J is TRBJ2-7, with D tentatively TRBD2 (6 bases). The CDR3 length is 14 residues. The V gene's germline CDR1 is SNHLY and CDR2 FYNNEI. The germline V and J ends were trimmed by 4 bases and 3 bases, with 13 bases remaining between them. The CDR3 DNA reads TGTGCCAGCAGTGGTGCGGGGACCTTCTACGAGCAGTACTTC. Translated: CASSGAGTFYEQYF.

This sequence joins TRBV2 and TRBJ2-1; 8 bases are a match to TRBD2. CDR3 length: 15 amino acids. After removal of 4 bases from V and 7 bases from J, the junction contained 9 bases not matched to a gene. CDR1 and CDR2 from the germline V gene are SNHLY and FYNNEI. DNA for the CDR3: TGTGCCAGCAGTGTCAGCGGGGGCTTGGAAAATGAGCAGTTCTTC. Residues: CASSVSGGLENEQFF. The full variable domain, its missing parts supplied by reference TRBV2 and TRBJ2-1, is EPEVTQTPSHQVTQMGQEVILRCVPISNHLYFYWYRQILGQKVEFLVSFYNNEISEKSEIFDDQFSVERPDGSNFTLKIRSTKLEDSAMYFCASSVSGGLENEQFFGPGTRLTVL.

The chain joins TRBV27 to TRBJ2-7; TRBD2 matches at 10 bases. Germline CDR1 is MNHEY and CDR2 is SMNVEV (reference sequence). The V gene end was trimmed by 6 bases and the J gene end by 3 bases; junction bases not matched to a gene: 8. CDR3 length equals 15 residues. The CDR3, as DNA: TGTGCCAGCAGGGATCCTAGCGGGGGTTTCTACGAGCAGTACTTC. Translating gives CASRDPSGGFYEQYF.

The chain links TRBV4-2 to TRBJ2-1, with 12 bases fitting TRBD2. The CDR3 has 17 amino acids. The V gene end was trimmed by 0 bases and the J gene end by 7 bases; junction bases not matched to a gene: 7. Germline lookup yields CDR1 LGHNA and CDR2 YNFKEQ. This CDR3 is CASSQDLASGGANEQFF. For the CDR3, the DNA is TGTGCCAGCAGCCAAGATCTAGCTAGCGGGGGGGCTAATGAGCAGTTCTTC.

The rearrangement joins TRBV7-2 to TRBJ1-1; TRBD1 might be the D (6 bases). Trimming pared 1 base from V and 5 bases from J, leaving 11 bases between. Germline CDR1 reads SGHTA; CDR2 reads FQGNSA. This CDR3 is built from 14 residues. CDR3 DNA: TGTGCCAGCAGCTTAGGAGACACAGGGACTGAAGCTTTCTTT. It is translated as CASSLGDTGTEAFF.

The CDR3 DNA reads as TGTGCCAGCAGCTTCGCCGGACTAGCGGGGGGGTTCTACGAGCAGTACTTC. Translation gives CASSFAGLAGGFYEQYF. The chain uses TRBV7-2 and TRBJ2-7, with 15 bases lining up with TRBD2. The junction had 6 bases not matched to a gene; V was cut back by 3 bases and J by 3 bases. The CDR3 loop spans 17 amino acids. CDR1 is SGHTA, CDR2 FQGNSA, per germline.